This passage covers 25 T cell receptor beta chains from one sample sequenced in a study of shared clonotypes between healthy human individuals. Profiling relied on immunoSEQ multiplex PCR, and the TCRdb table lists in-frame clones only, not all of them. The profile shows roughly 2.2 million clones, over 85% of them singletons. Sequencing input: naive CD4+ T cells from PBMCs. As to subset: CD45RA+ positively selected. The receptors come from a man aged 18 to 29 in good health. Some clones in this sample may be carry-over from other donors' samples.

About this clone itself: The same CDR3 can be traced to other DNA sequences in this sample. J is TRBJ2-2 and V is TRBV28; unclear D gene. The CDR3 is 15 amino acids. The germline V and J ends were trimmed by 2 bases and 1 base, with 8 bases remaining between them. CDR1 and CDR2 (germline): MDHEN, SYDVKM. This CDR3 is CASSLGRRNTGELFF. CDR3 sequence (DNA): TGTGCCAGCAGTTTAGGCAGGAGGAACACCGGGGAGCTGTTTTTT.

V gene TRBV4-3 combines with J gene TRBJ2-7; possibly TRBD2 for D (5 bases). The CDR3 is 16 residues long. CDR1 is LGHNA, CDR2 YSLEER, per germline. V was trimmed by 0 bases and J by 2 bases, leaving 14 bases between them. In DNA form, the CDR3 reads TGCGCCAGCAGCCAAGACCTCCGGGAACCTACCTACGAGCAGTACTTC. Its translation: CASSQDLREPTYEQYF.

V gene TRBV4-2 combines with J gene TRBJ2-1; D is unclear. CDR1 and CDR2 (germline): LGHNA, YNFKEQ. V lost 0 bases and J 12 bases, leaving 9 bases between the germline ends. The CDR3 sequence is 12 residues long. CDR3 sequence: CASSQDLTLQFF. CDR3 nucleotide sequence: TGTGCCAGCAGCCAAGATCTGACCCTGCAGTTCTTC.

V and J are TRBV7-9 and TRBJ1-2; 10 nucleotides match TRBD1. J gave up 3 bases and V 5 bases, and 6 bases lay outside the gene matches. This CDR3 comprises 15 residues. The germline CDR1 and CDR2 sequences are SEHNR and FQNEAQ (reference sequence). In DNA form, the CDR3 reads TGTGCCAGCAGCCCGTCGACAGGGGGCTACTATGGCTACACCTTC. Amino acids: CASSPSTGGYYGYTF.

This chain joins TRBV5-8 and TRBJ1-1; no clear D. Between the trimmed V and J ends, which lost 0 bases and 2 bases, there was a span of 14 bases. CDR1 SGHTS and CDR2 YDEGEE come from the germline V gene. This CDR3 is 16 amino acids long. CDR3 loop: CASSLGLRVFNTEAFF. CDR3 coding DNA: TGTGCCAGCAGCTTGGGGTTGAGGGTTTTTAACACTGAAGCTTTCTTT.

The gene calls are TRBV15 and TRBJ1-5; TRBD1 might be the D (6 bases). Trimming cost V 0 bases and J 2 bases, with 14 bases left between them. Germline CDR1 LNHNV, CDR2 YYDKDF (reference sequence). The CDR3 is made up of 17 amino acids. The CDR3 is CATSREGGGRGNQPQHF. The CDR3 DNA is TGTGCCACCAGCAGAGAGGGGGGCGGCCGGGGCAATCAGCCCCAGCATTTT.

This clone has only one observation. The CDR3 loop is CSVTGLAVNTGELFF. The CDR3, as DNA: TGCAGCGTGACCGGACTAGCGGTAAACACCGGGGAGCTGTTTTTT. The J gene is TRBJ2-2, the V gene TRBV29-1, with 10 positions matching TRBD2. Germline assignment: CDR1 SQVTM and CDR2 ANQGSEA. V was clipped by 6 bases and J by 2 bases; unmatched bases: 6. This CDR3 spans 15 amino acids.

The V gene is TRBV29-1, the J gene TRBJ1-5; TRBD1 might be the D (6 bases). The CDR3 runs 15 residues. Per germline, CDR1 SQVTM and CDR2 ANQGSEA. Trimming shortened V by 4 bases and J by 6 bases, and 19 bases separated the two germline ends. The chain's CDR3 is CSVGLGRGGGQPQHF. The DNA for the CDR3 is TGCAGCGTTGGTCTAGGCAGGGGAGGAGGTCAGCCCCAGCATTTT.

The chain joins TRBV4-1 to TRBJ2-1; 8 nucleotides match TRBD2. Germline values: CDR1 MGHRA, CDR2 YSYEKL. V shed 0 bases and J 0 bases; nucleotides not matched to a gene: 7. This CDR3 has 18 residues. CDR3 DNA sequence: TGCGCCAGCAGCCAAGAAGGACTAGCAATGAGCTCCTACAATGAGCAGTTCTTC. Translated, it gives CASSQEGLAMSSYNEQFF.

This sequence joins TRBV28 and TRBJ1-2, with unresolved D. CDR3 length: 13 amino acids. The germline V gene has CDR1 MDHEN and CDR2 SYDVKM. The V end lost 5 bases, the J end lost 3 bases, and 10 bases lay between the germline ends. CDR3 in amino acids: CASSPTRYYGYTF. DNA of the CDR3: TGTGCCAGCAGTCCTACCAGATACTATGGCTACACCTTC.

The rearrangement links TRBV25-1 to TRBJ1-5; D ambiguous. Trimming cost V 3 bases and J 5 bases, with 20 bases left between them. Germline CDR1 MGHDK, CDR2 SYGVNS. CDR3 length: 17 amino acids. The CDR3 nucleotides are TGTGCCAGCAGTGACCCTTTTATGAGCAGTCCGGATCAGCCCCAGCATTTT. Amino acids: CASSDPFMSSPDQPQHF.

The chain couples TRBV15 to TRBJ2-7; 7 nucleotides align to TRBD2. The V segment lost 0 bases and the J segment 2 bases; nucleotides outside the gene matches: 4. Germline V lookup: CDR1 LNHNV, CDR2 YYDKDF (reference sequence). This CDR3 contains 15 residues. This CDR3 is CATSRDGGGAYEQYF. Written as DNA, the CDR3 is TGTGCCACCAGCAGAGATGGGGGGGGAGCCTACGAGCAGTACTTC.

Turning to this clone: Other DNA sequences in this sample translate to the same CDR3. J is TRBJ1-1 and V is TRBV20-1; D might be TRBD1 (5 bases). This CDR3 has 11 amino acids. Germline CDR1 and CDR2: DFQATT and SNEGSKA (reference sequence). Trimming removed 3 bases from V and 3 bases from J, with 5 bases in between. In DNA form, the CDR3 reads TGCAGTGCTAGGGGGCACACTGAAGCTTTCTTT. Protein: CSARGHTEAFF.

The V and J genes are TRBV28 and TRBJ2-2; D is undetermined. The length of the CDR3 is 12 residues. Germline V lookup: CDR1 MDHEN, CDR2 SYDVKM. Between the trimmed V and J ends, which lost 6 bases and 7 bases, there was a span of 9 bases. The CDR3 sequence: CASRAEYGELFF. CDR3 in DNA: TGTGCCAGCAGGGCTGAGTACGGGGAGCTGTTTTTT.

V is TRBV5-4 and J is TRBJ2-3; TRBD1 might be the D (5 bases). Trimming shortened V by 6 bases and J by 10 bases, and 24 bases separated the two germline ends. Germline values: CDR1 SGHNT, CDR2 YYREEE (reference sequence). The CDR3 has 15 residues. In DNA form, the CDR3 reads TGTGCCAGCAAACGGACGCGCCAGGGTCAGAATCCGCAGTATTTT. It encodes CASKRTRQGQNPQYF.

The chain joins TRBV19 to TRBJ1-5; D is unclear. The CDR3 runs to 16 residues. CDR1 is LNHDA, CDR2 SQIVND, per germline (reference sequence). Trimming left V 1 base short and J 0 bases short, with 10 bases between. This CDR3 is CASSIVARYSNQPQHF. As DNA, the CDR3 is TGTGCCAGTAGTATAGTCGCCAGATATAGCAATCAGCCCCAGCATTTT.

V usage is TRBV5-1 and J usage is TRBJ2-7; 10 nucleotides agree with TRBD2. Germline lookup yields CDR1 SGHRS and CDR2 YFSETQ. V lost 3 bases and J lost 3; bases outside the gene matches: 6. The CDR3 is 15 residues long. The DNA of the CDR3 is TGCGCCAGCAGCTCCGGGACTAGCGTAAACTACGAGCAGTACTTC. This gives the protein CASSSGTSVNYEQYF.

Points on this clone: A junction end diverges from the germline sequence, so it may reflect a read error. This chain links TRBV30 with TRBJ2-5, with D perhaps being TRBD1 or TRBD2 (5 bases each). The CDR3 sequence is 12 residues long. Per germline, CDR1 GTSNPN and CDR2 SVGIG (reference sequence). CDR3 nucleotide sequence: TGCAGCGGTGAATACCTTCAGGGAACCCAGTACTTC. This encodes CSGEYLQGTQYF.

The chain has TRBV6-1 and TRBJ1-4; D not certain. V was trimmed by 1 base and J by 2 bases, leaving 11 bases between them. The CDR3 is 16 residues long. In germline, CDR1 is MNHNS, CDR2 SASEGT. DNA of the CDR3: TGTGCCAGCAGTGAAGTGGTATTTGGGACTAATGAAAAACTGTTTTTT. Encoded protein: CASSEVVFGTNEKLFF.

This chain links TRBV25-1 with TRBJ2-1, with 10 positions matching TRBD1. Losses at the gene ends were 5 bases for V and 7 bases for J; bases not matched to a gene: 8. Germline V gene sequence: CDR1 MGHDK, CDR2 SYGVNS. The CDR3 has 15 amino acids. The CDR3 region has the DNA TGTGCCAGCAGTCCTTCGGGACAGGGGTCAAATGAGCAGTTCTTC. It yields the protein CASSPSGQGSNEQFF.

The chain employs TRBV6-1 and TRBJ2-1, with 7 bases identical to TRBD2. CDR1 is MNHNS, CDR2 SASEGT, per germline. The CDR3 covers 14 residues. The junction had 2 bases not matched to a gene; V was cut back by 5 bases and J by 1 base. The DNA of the CDR3 is TGTGCCAGCAGTCGACTAGCTTCCTACAATGAGCAGTTCTTC. Translated: CASSRLASYNEQFF.

The chain uses TRBV2 and TRBJ1-4; possibly TRBD1 for D (5 bases). The CDR3 spans 15 residues. Germline V gene sequence: CDR1 SNHLY, CDR2 FYNNEI. The V end lost 6 bases, the J end lost 7 bases, and 18 bases lay between the germline ends. The CDR3 region has the DNA TGTGCCAGCAGCGTGGACATTCAGATGCCTGAAAAACTGTTTTTT. Residues: CASSVDIQMPEKLFF.

CDR3 residues: CASSFGYGETQYF. The CDR3 region has the DNA TGTGCCAGCAGCTTTGGTTACGGGGAGACCCAGTACTTC. J is TRBJ2-5 and V is TRBV7-2, with D unclear. Per germline, CDR1 SGHTA and CDR2 FQGNSA. Deletions cut 3 bases from V and 5 bases from J, with 10 bases between. The CDR3 extends over 13 amino acids.

This chain uses TRBV5-6 with TRBJ2-7, with TRBD2 matching over 9 bases. V was pared by 4 bases and J by 1 base, with 15 bases of the junction left unmatched. Germline values: CDR1 SGHDT, CDR2 YYEEEE. The CDR3 length is 18 residues. CDR3 protein: CASSQVAPWAGGSYEQYF. The CDR3 DNA follows: TGTGCCAGCAGCCAGGTCGCCCCTTGGGCGGGAGGGTCCTACGAGCAGTACTTC.

The gene calls are TRBV28 and TRBJ1-1; 11 bases map to TRBD1. The CDR3 covers 14 residues. Germline CDR1 MDHEN, CDR2 SYDVKM. Trimming removed 4 bases from V and 11 bases from J; junction bases left unmatched: 9. The CDR3 nucleotides read TGTGCCAGCAGTTATCCACCGGGACAGGGGGAGGCTTTCTTT. Translated: CASSYPPGQGEAFF.